This section outlines one T cell receptor beta chain sequence together with its context. The antigen it binds to is not known. Base qualities were left out, and no much larger clone turns up one base away. Its CDR3 holds 16 amino acids, cysteine through phenylalanine. Just CDR3 DNA is preserved here, 48 bases in frame from base 1. Relative to germline, V is missing 4 bases and J is missing 6 bases, with 12 bases of the junction outside any gene match. From the germline V gene, CDR1 is SGHRS and CDR2 is YFSETQ. This sample stems from a study of blood T cell repertoires in COVID-19 (dated by TCRdb to about 2020). Study-level background: Samples from collaborators originated in the United States, Italy and Spain and spanned both the acute and convalescent phases of COVID-19. The prospective study material was composed of cDNA or gDNA derived from T cells, B-cell-depleted T cells, or PBMCs. Deeply sampled blood TCRbeta repertoires from subjects exposed to, actively infected with, or recovered from COVID-19 were included in the dataset. The repertoires were released in a freely available public database intended as a resource for research on the immune response to SARS-CoV-2. The samples were drawn from the first 160 participants of the ongoing ImmuneRACE study and from about 1,200 subjects provided by 6 global collaborators. The sample metadata nearly always contained a de-identified subject ID, COVID-19 status, age in years and sex. Where available, HLA class I and class II types were taken from metadata supplied by the sample provider and were not determined by assay-based typing. Findings and caveats that apply to the study as a whole: Clinical and demographic metadata were provided uncurated, with the amount varying by source and participant.

The collaborating institutions used their own protocols to collect whole blood in K2EDTA tubes. For TCRbeta analysis, collaborators shipped samples in one of three forms: frozen whole blood, isolated PBMCs, or DNA extracted from either of those sample types. TCRbeta CDR3 regions were amplified from genomic DNA by means of the immunoSEQ Assay, a bias-controlled multiplex PCR. The study's processing was this. The number of nucleated cells in each sample was estimated from the amplification of reference gene primers within the assay. Sequence reads were collapsed and filtered to measure the absolute abundance of every unique TCRbeta CDR3 rearrangement. Productive Simpson clonality was computed per sample as the square root of Simpson's diversity index over productive rearrangements. TCRdb took over this immuneACCESS table, retaining in-frame rearrangements with V and J assigned. Such tables are incomplete; in checked studies, under half of the missing clones stem from an unresolved V gene, and the remainder is unexplained. V and J calls and clone size follow that table, whereas D and trimming were derived from the DNA. For this sample there are roughly 120,000 clones; about 85% appear just once. The ten biggest clones cover 1.9% of the sample.

The chain employs TRBV5-1 and TRBJ2-3, with 9 bases in between that match TRBD2. The receptor's source is a man aged 65-85 years with acute or convalescent COVID-19. The sequenced sample consisted of peripheral blood. The CDR3 here reads CASSAGSAGGSDTQYF. The bases read TGCGCCAGCAGCGCCGGGTCGGCGGGGGGGTCGGATACGCAGTATTTT.